A single T cell receptor beta chain is shown here with its context. Its target is unknown. The sample belongs to a study of Ad26.COV2.S vaccination and SARS-CoV-2 variants. Study-level background: Dosing was one shot or two shots 56 days apart. Study-level points and caveats: The authors reported substantial breadth in spike-specific CD8+ and CD4+ T cell responses after vaccination. The placebo group had lower spike-specific TCR breadth than the vaccine recipients did.

TCRdb's table, derived via immunoSEQ multiplex PCR, lists solely in-frame clones and lacks some. This table has hundreds of thousands of clones, around 90% appearing once. Germline CDR1 is SGHDN and CDR2 is FVKESK. This CDR3 spans 16 amino acids. The V gene lost 0 bases and the J gene lost 8 bases, with 14 bases spanning the gap. Sample treatment: approximately 18 received Ad26.COV2.S at low or high dose, single or two shots; roughly five received placebo; per-sample allocation not given. It was on day 63 after the first vaccine or placebo injection that samples were taken. This adult donor, from Boston, was 18-55 years old.

The genes are TRBV14 and TRBJ1-6; weak D call: TRBD1 (5 bases). Source: peripheral blood, taken in a trial of Ad26.COV2.S vaccine versus placebo. This TCR was recovered from a person between 18 and 65 years old who received the Ad26.COV2.S COVID-19 vaccine or a placebo. DNA of the CDR3: TGTGCCAGCAGCCAAGAGGGTAAGGGGTGGGATTCACCCCTCCACTTT. It codes for CASSQEGKGWDSPLHF.